Following are 11 T cell receptor beta chains from one sample sequenced in a study of blood T cell repertoires in COVID-19 (TCRdb year 2020). The library was made by the immunoSEQ multiplex PCR assay. In TCRdb, the immuneACCESS table is reduced to in-frame sequences with V and J assigned. These tables do not hold every clone; where another copy was compared, an unresolved V gene accounts for under half, and the others remain unexplained. Recorded for this sample are fewer than 200,000 clones; 87% of them occurred a single time. The top ten clones comprise roughly 2.5% of the sample. Sequencing input: peripheral blood. The source of these receptors is a man aged 35-49 years with active or convalescent COVID-19.

The genes are TRBV28 and TRBJ2-7; 15 bases align to TRBD2. CDR3 length equals 17 residues. Germline V gene lookup returns CDR1 MDHEN and CDR2 SYDVKM. After removal of 6 bases from V and 2 bases from J, the junction contained 8 bases not matched to a gene. The chain's CDR3 is CASRRGTSGGSTYEQYF. The DNA for the CDR3 is TGTGCCAGCAGAAGAGGGACTAGCGGGGGGAGCACCTACGAGCAGTACTTC.

This clone was detected only once. V is TRBV4-2 and J is TRBJ2-4, with TRBD2 as a possible D gene (5 bases). This CDR3 spans 14 amino acids. The germline V and J ends were trimmed by 0 bases and 5 bases, with 8 bases remaining between them. Looked up from germline, CDR1 is LGHNA and CDR2 is YNFKEQ. The CDR3 reads CASSQDERENIQYF. In DNA, the CDR3 is TGTGCCAGCAGCCAAGATGAGAGGGAAAACATTCAGTACTTC.

The chain couples TRBV27 to TRBJ1-3, with D tentatively TRBD1 (6 bases). The CDR3 length is 12 residues. Germline V CDR1 and CDR2: MNHEY, SMNVEV (reference sequence). V lost 8 bases to trimming and J lost 4 bases, with 9 bases between them. The CDR3 reads CASSGAGNTIYF. CDR3 sequence (DNA): TGTGCCAGCTCAGGGGCAGGAAACACCATATATTTT.

The chain combines TRBV7-6 with TRBJ2-7, with 14 bases identical to TRBD2. CDR1 SGHVS and CDR2 FNYEAQ come from the germline V gene. CDR3 length: 15 amino acids. Unmatched junction bases numbered 3, after V lost 5 bases and J lost 3 bases. CDR3: CASSQGLAGVYEQYF. The CDR3 nucleotides are TGTGCCAGCAGCCAGGGACTAGCGGGGGTCTACGAGCAGTACTTC.

This rearrangement joins TRBV6-5 to TRBJ2-3; TRBD1 is a possible D gene (7 bases). The germline V and J ends were trimmed by 6 bases and 4 bases, with 14 bases remaining between them. Germline V gives CDR1 MNHEY, CDR2 SVGAGI. The CDR3 is made up of 14 amino acids. CDR3 sequence reads: CASRPGGGADTQYF. The CDR3, as DNA: TGTGCCAGCAGGCCCGGAGGGGGCGCAGATACGCAGTATTTT.

This chain connects TRBV19 to TRBJ2-1, with 9 bases that match TRBD1. CDR1 and CDR2 (germline): LNHDA, SQIVND (reference sequence). The CDR3 extends over 15 amino acids. The J segment lost 4 bases and the V segment lost 5 bases, leaving 6 bases of the junction unmatched. In DNA form, the CDR3 reads TGTGCCAGTAGTGACCCGGGACAGGGATACAATGAGCAGTTCTTC. This gives the protein CASSDPGQGYNEQFF.

V gene TRBV9 combines with J gene TRBJ2-3, with a weak D call TRBD2 (5 bases). CDR1 is SGDLS, CDR2 YYNGEE, per germline. This CDR3 region has 15 residues. V was cut by 0 bases and J by 3 bases, with 11 bases left in between. The CDR3 nucleotides are TGTGCCAGCAGCGTAGCTACCCAGCGGACAGATACGCAGTATTTT. It is translated as CASSVATQRTDTQYF. The full variable domain, completed using reference TRBV9 and TRBJ2-3, is DSGVTQTPKHLITATGQRVTLRCSPRSGDLSVYWYQQSLDQGLQFLIQYYNGEERAKGNILERFSAQQFPDLHSELNLSSLELGDSALYFCASSVATQRTDTQYFGPGTRLTVL.

This clone was picked up one time. This chain joins TRBV5-5 and TRBJ1-2, with TRBD1 matching over 7 bases. CDR3 length: 15 residues. Germline CDR1 SGHKS, CDR2 YYEKEE (reference sequence). V gave up 4 bases and J gave up 1 base; unmatched junction bases: 7. CDR3 sequence: CASSVSGGGNYGYTF. CDR3 sequence (DNA): TGTGCCAGCAGCGTCTCAGGGGGAGGTAACTATGGCTACACCTTC. Full variable domain (outside the CDR3, taken from reference TRBV5-5 and TRBJ1-2): DAGVTQSPTHLIKTRGQQVTLRCSPISGHKSVSWYQQVLGQGPQFIFQYYEKEERGRGNFPDRFSARQFPNYSSELNVNALLLGDSALYLCASSVSGGGNYGYTFGSGTRLTVV.

This clone came up once. This chain uses TRBV6-5 with TRBJ2-7; 7 nucleotides agree with TRBD1. This CDR3 has 13 amino acids. Germline assignment: CDR1 MNHEY and CDR2 SVGAGI. V lost 5 bases to trimming and J lost 5 bases; unmatched junction nucleotides: 6. The CDR3: CASSRQGIDEQYF. In DNA, the CDR3 is TGTGCCAGCAGTCGACAGGGTATTGACGAGCAGTACTTC.

The rearrangement uses TRBV4-1 and TRBJ2-7, with D uncertain. With 0 bases removed from V and 3 bases from J, the gap between germline ends came to 12 bases. This CDR3 spans 15 amino acids. The germline V gene encodes CDR1 MGHRA and CDR2 YSYEKL. The CDR3 DNA reads TGCGCCAGCAGCCAAGATCTTGGGCAGTTCTACGAGCAGTACTTC. It specifies CASSQDLGQFYEQYF.

This chain links TRBV13 with TRBJ1-4, with D unclear. Germline V gene sequence: CDR1 PRHDT, CDR2 FYEKMQ (reference sequence). CDR3 length: 13 residues. The germline V and J ends were trimmed by 3 bases and 7 bases, with 9 bases remaining between them. Here the CDR3 reads CASSFYMAEKLFF. The CDR3 DNA reads TGTGCCAGCAGCTTTTACATGGCTGAAAAACTGTTTTTT.